This T cell receptor beta chain was sequenced in a study of Graves' ophthalmopathy and Graves' hyperthyroidism. RNA transcripts were the source from which TCR beta CDR3 regions were amplified. HTBI-primed first-round RT-PCR preceded second-round multiplex PCR. MiXCR was run by TCRdb on the multiplex PCR reads, yielding one entry per CDR3 protein. This sample has some 520,000 distinct CDR3 sequences, with about an eighth found just once. The CDR3 sequence is 16 residues long. Germline-derived CDR1 and CDR2 are LGHNA and YNFKEQ. With 5 bases clipped from V and 3 bases from J, the junction kept 11 bases outside the gene matches. This clonotype appeared a few times.

The sample taken for sequencing was blood. V and J are TRBV4-2 and TRBJ2-7; 9 bases map to TRBD2. The sequence derives from a woman aged 25-40 years with Graves' ophthalmopathy. CDR3 coding DNA: TGTGCCAGCAGCGACGCTAGCGGGATCAGATACTACGAGCAGTACTTC. Encoded protein: CASSDASGIRYYEQYF.